This passage covers 8 T cell receptor beta chains from one sample sequenced in a study of T-cell memory formation after mild COVID-19. TCRdb reprocessed the 5' RACE reads with MiXCR, giving one entry per CDR3 protein. This sample carries under 250,000 distinct CDR3 sequences, roughly a tenth of them seen once, and the ten largest clones take 20% to 25%. Sequences were obtained from PBMCs or a T cell subset sorted from them (not recorded which). These receptor sequences come from a man between 18 and 29 years old who had mild COVID-19 (a few samples of this study predate the infection). Cell type and time point are not known.

This clonotype was detected a few times. This chain links TRBV4-1 with TRBJ2-5; tentative D call: TRBD1 (5 bases). The CDR3 length is 14 residues. V dropped 1 base and J dropped 6 bases, with 12 bases sitting between them. From germline, CDR1 is MGHRA and CDR2 YSYEKL. CDR3 sequence reads: CASSQAQGRKTQYF. CDR3 bases: TGCGCCAGCAGCCAAGCTCAGGGTAGGAAGACCCAGTACTTC.

The chain has TRBV10-3 and TRBJ1-2; D ambiguous. Germline loops: CDR1 ENHRY, CDR2 SYGVKD. The CDR3 contains 14 residues. Deletions cut 4 bases from V and 4 bases from J, with 13 bases between. The DNA for the CDR3 is TGTGCCATCAGTGGGGGAGGAAGGAGCTATGGCTACACCTTC. It codes for CAISGGGRSYGYTF.

This clonotype was recorded a few times. This sequence joins TRBV7-2 and TRBJ1-2; 10 nucleotides line up with TRBD1. Germline CDR1 SGHTA, CDR2 FQGNSA. With V trimmed by 5 bases and J by 4 bases, 10 bases remained unmatched. This CDR3 has 16 amino acids. The CDR3 nucleotides read TGTGCCAGCAGCCAAACCGGGACAGGGGACTTCTATGGCTACACCTTC. Protein sequence: CASSQTGTGDFYGYTF. Based on the CDR3 plus reference TRBV7-2 and TRBJ1-2, the full variable domain is GAGVSQSPSNKVTEKGKDVELRCDPISGHTALYWYRQSLGQGLEFLIYFQGNSAPDKSGLPSDRFSAERTGGSVSTLTIQRTQQEDSAVYLCASSQTGTGDFYGYTFGSGTRLTVV.

This clonotype has more than one count but fewer than ten. This chain links TRBV5-1 with TRBJ2-1; TRBD1 aligns across 9 bases. Germline CDR1 reads SGHRS; CDR2 reads YFSETQ. The J segment lost 6 bases and the V segment lost 5 bases, leaving 9 bases of the junction unmatched. This CDR3 spans 15 amino acids. CDR3 in amino acids: CASRRTGVESNEQFF. The CDR3 DNA sequence: TGCGCCAGCAGAAGGACAGGGGTTGAGAGCAATGAGCAGTTCTTC.

The table lists this clonotype with a few counts. The chain recombines TRBV12-3 or TRBV12-4 with TRBJ1-2; weak D call: TRBD1 (6 bases). CDR3 length: 14 residues. Trimming removed 6 bases at V and 8 bases at J, with 19 bases between. The CDR3 DNA follows: TGTGCCAGCAGCCGGAGGGGGGCTCCGGGCGGCTACACCTTC. It encodes CASSRRGAPGGYTF.

This clonotype was seen only a few times. V gene TRBV20-1 combines with J gene TRBJ2-7; no firm D call. CDR3 length: 13 residues. Between the trimmed V and J ends, which lost 1 base and 0 bases, there was a span of 7 bases. Germline CDR1 is DFQATT and CDR2 is SNEGSKA (reference sequence). The CDR3 nucleotides read TGCAGTGCTAGAGCGGCGTTCTCCTACGAGCAGTACTTC. Protein sequence: CSARAAFSYEQYF.

The chain employs TRBV30 and TRBJ1-2; D is uncertain. V lost 2 bases and J 6 bases, leaving 10 bases between the germline ends. The germline V gene has CDR1 GTSNPN and CDR2 SVGIG (reference sequence). CDR3 length: 12 amino acids. The CDR3 DNA follows: TGTGCCTGGAGTCCCTCCGAGGATGGCTACACCTTC. Encoded protein: CAWSPSEDGYTF.

This clonotype was found a few times. The chain joins TRBV29-1 to TRBJ1-3; D is perhaps TRBD1 (6 bases). The CDR3 contains 16 residues. Germline V gene data show CDR1 as SQVTM and CDR2 as ANQGSEA. V lost 5 bases to trimming and J lost 4 bases, with 21 bases between them. CDR3 loop: CSVRPDTTGSGNTIYF. DNA of the CDR3: TGCAGCGTTAGACCGGATACTACAGGGAGCGGAAACACCATATATTTT.